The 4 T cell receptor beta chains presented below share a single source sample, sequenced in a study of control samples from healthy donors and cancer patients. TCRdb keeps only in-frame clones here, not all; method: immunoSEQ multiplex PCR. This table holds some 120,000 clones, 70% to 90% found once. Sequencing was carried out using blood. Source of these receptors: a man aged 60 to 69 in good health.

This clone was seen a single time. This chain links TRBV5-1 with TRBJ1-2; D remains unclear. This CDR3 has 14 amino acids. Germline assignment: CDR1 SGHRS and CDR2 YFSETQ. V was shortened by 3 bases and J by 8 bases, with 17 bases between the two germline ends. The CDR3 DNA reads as TGCGCCAGCAGCTCAGAGACCGGGAGGAGAGGCTACACCTTC. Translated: CASSSETGRRGYTF.

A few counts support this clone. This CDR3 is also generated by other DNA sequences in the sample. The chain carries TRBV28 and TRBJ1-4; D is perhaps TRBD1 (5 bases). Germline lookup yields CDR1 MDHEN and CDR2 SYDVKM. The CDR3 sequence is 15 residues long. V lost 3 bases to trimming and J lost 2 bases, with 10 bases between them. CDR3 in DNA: TGTGCCAGCAGTTTTGCAGGGTCGACTAATGAAAAACTGTTTTTT. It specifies CASSFAGSTNEKLFF.

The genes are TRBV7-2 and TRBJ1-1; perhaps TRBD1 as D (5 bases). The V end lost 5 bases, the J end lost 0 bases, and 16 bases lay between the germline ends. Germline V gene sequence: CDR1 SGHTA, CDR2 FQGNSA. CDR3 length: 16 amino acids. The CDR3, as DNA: TGTGCCAGCAGCCTCTCTTGGGGGACCATGAACACTGAAGCTTTCTTT. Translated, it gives CASSLSWGTMNTEAFF.

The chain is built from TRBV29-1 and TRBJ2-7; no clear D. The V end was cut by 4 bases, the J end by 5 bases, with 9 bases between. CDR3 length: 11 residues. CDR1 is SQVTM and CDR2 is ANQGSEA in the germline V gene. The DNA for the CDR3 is TGCAGCGTTGGACAAGCCGACGAGCAGTACTTC. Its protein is CSVGQADEQYF.